This TCR beta chain was sequenced for a study of identical twins. General study results and limits: Abundant beta clonotypes from cord blood had fewer insertions, unlike memory repertoires, which showed none. The same donors were not followed; conclusions instead depended on cross-sectional statistical analysis.

There were only healthy Caucasians among the donors. TCRdb recomputed calls from the 5' RACE reads with MiXCR, one row per CDR3 protein. The table lists about 790,000 distinct CDR3 sequences, 18% of them singletons. On this clonotype itself: Its specificity is unknown.

This CDR3 region has 14 residues. CDR1 is SGHAT and CDR2 is FQNNGV in the germline V gene. The germline V and J ends were trimmed by 1 base and 1 base, with 8 bases remaining between them. The same data also contributed to another study, on T cells expressing NK-cell markers. From that report: Similarly, these clonotypes led the CD3+CD56-NKG2C+ fraction as well in several donors.

The sequencing input was PBMCs. V and J are TRBV11-2 and TRBJ2-7, with no clear D. This TCR came from a young woman in good health. For the CDR3, the DNA is TGTGCCAGCAGCTTAGCAGTACATTCCTACGAGCAGTACTTC. This sequence encodes CASSLAVHSYEQYF.